This T cell receptor (beta chain) is from a study of cytomegalovirus exposure and HLA in healthy donors. Study-level information: Researchers found that 81% of around 400 genotyped donors fell within the Caucasian-associated ancestry cluster. Study results and caveats: Available immune exposure information was restricted to CMV serostatus only. Associated with HLA alleles at 0.05 false discovery rate in a later analysis were about 17,000 TCR beta sequences. Some highly shared sequence variants likely arose as a pipeline artifact.

It was with 60 Vbeta and 13 Jbeta primers that the PCR ran. The data were produced by immunoSEQ multiplex PCR, yet TCRdb's version contains in-frame clones alone and is incomplete. The table lists under 200,000 clones, around 81% of them singletons, with 5.7% in the top ten. Notes on this clone: The target antigen is unknown.

The CDR3 is 18 amino acids. V was pared by 5 bases and J by 3 bases, with 15 bases of the junction left unmatched. Germline lookup yields CDR1 SGHTA and CDR2 FQGNSA. The receptor's source is a man aged 40-49 years in good health and CMV-seronegative. Sequenced input: PBMCs. V usage is TRBV7-2 and J usage is TRBJ2-5; TRBD2 matches at 10 bases. The CDR3 coding sequence is TGTGCCAGCAGCAAGGAGCTATCTAGCGGGGGAGACGAAGAGACCCAGTACTTC. Protein: CASSKELSSGGDEETQYF.